This T cell receptor beta chain emerged from a study of control samples from healthy donors and cancer patients. The protocol was immunoSEQ multiplex PCR, while the TCRdb copy is restricted to in-frame clones and leaves out a portion. The sample carries 150,000 or so clones, 75% to 95% recorded once. J lost 7 bases, V lost 4 bases, and 14 bases had no gene match. The CDR3 sequence is 15 residues long. The germline gives CDR1 SGHRS, CDR2 YFSETQ. The TCR was taken from a man between 40 and 49 years old in good health. Specimen: blood. V usage is TRBV5-1 and J usage is TRBJ2-7; 7 bases are shared with TRBD2. This CDR3 reads CASSELPAGPGEQYF. The CDR3 region has the DNA TGCGCCAGCAGCGAGCTTCCAGCGGGGCCGGGGGAGCAGTACTTC.